The 12 T cell receptor beta chains below all came from one sample that was sequenced in a study of OX40 agonist ivuxolimab in advanced cancers. Only in-frame clones appear in the TCRdb table, and some are missing; sequencing was by immunoSEQ multiplex PCR. The repertoire holds about 79,000 clones, 70% to 85% seen once, with roughly 0.5% in the top ten. This material consisted of CD4+ or CD8+ T cells sorted from blood, taken in a trial of the OX40 agonist ivuxolimab. These receptors all come from an adult with an advanced solid tumor such as melanoma, head and neck, liver or kidney cancer.

V usage is TRBV11-3 and J usage is TRBJ2-3; D possibly corresponds to TRBD1 (5 bases). CDR1 and CDR2 from the germline V gene are SGHNT and YENEEA. Trimming took off 3 bases at V and 2 bases at J, with 18 bases between the two ends. This CDR3 is built from 17 residues. The CDR3 loop reads CASSLGDSPLHTDTQYF. CDR3 bases: TGTGCCAGCAGCTTGGGTGACAGCCCCTTGCACACAGATACGCAGTATTTT.

The chain is built from TRBV10-3 and TRBJ2-3; D not resolved. This CDR3 has 13 amino acids. The V gene's germline CDR1 is ENHRY and CDR2 SYGVKD. V was trimmed by 8 bases and J by 2 bases, leaving 11 bases between them. The chain's CDR3 is CAILDHDTDTQYF. For the CDR3, the DNA is TGTGCCATCCTGGATCATGACACAGATACGCAGTATTTT.

V and J are TRBV29-1 and TRBJ2-3; 9 positions match TRBD1. Germline CDR1 and CDR2: SQVTM and ANQGSEA. CDR3 length equals 15 residues. V was clipped by 7 bases and J by 0 bases; unmatched bases: 8. This CDR3 reads CSAAGGTGSTDTQYF. CDR3 nucleotide sequence: TGCAGCGCGGCAGGCGGGACAGGGAGCACAGATACGCAGTATTTT.

This CDR3 is CASSVLESDTEAFF. CDR3 coding DNA: TGTGCCAGCAGTGTTCTGGAGAGTGACACTGAAGCTTTCTTT. The chain couples TRBV6-1 to TRBJ1-1, with D unresolved. CDR3 length: 14 amino acids. Germline CDR1 reads MNHNS; CDR2 reads SASEGT. V was cut by 4 bases and J by 3 bases, with 12 bases left in between.

The J gene is TRBJ2-3, the V gene TRBV9, with 8 positions matching TRBD2. The V segment lost 4 bases and the J segment 0 bases; nucleotides outside the gene matches: 4. The germline CDR1 and CDR2 sequences are SGDLS and YYNGEE. The CDR3 runs to 15 residues. The CDR3 bases are TGTGCCAGCAGCCCGACTAGCGCTAGCACAGATACGCAGTATTTT. Its protein is CASSPTSASTDTQYF.

This clone was seen just once. V gene TRBV2 combines with J gene TRBJ1-4; no reliable D call. From germline, CDR1 is SNHLY and CDR2 FYNNEI. The V and J ends lost 6 bases and 0 bases respectively, with 8 bases between them. The CDR3 has 14 amino acids. The CDR3 here is CASRRDATNEKLFF. The CDR3 bases are TGTGCCAGCAGACGAGACGCAACTAATGAAAAACTGTTTTTT.

This clone was counted between two and nine times. CDR3 region: CASTNGRGRSYEQYF. The CDR3 region has the DNA TGTGCCAGTACCAACGGACGGGGCCGCTCCTACGAGCAGTACTTC. V is TRBV19 and J is TRBJ2-7; the D call may be TRBD1 or TRBD2 (5 bases each). The V end was cut by 7 bases, the J end by 0 bases, with 16 bases between. Germline V gene lookup returns CDR1 LNHDA and CDR2 SQIVND (reference sequence). The CDR3 length is 15 residues.

The rearrangement joins TRBV19 to TRBJ1-2, with unresolved D. The germline gives CDR1 LNHDA, CDR2 SQIVND (reference sequence). V lost 3 bases, J lost 9 bases, and 8 bases lay in between. The CDR3 totals 11 residues. The CDR3 sequence is CASSIGFSYTF. The CDR3 DNA sequence: TGTGCCAGTAGTATCGGCTTTAGCTACACCTTC.

A few counts support this clone. This chain uses TRBV30 with TRBJ2-1; 9 nucleotides match TRBD2. The ends lost 0 bases at V and 5 bases at J; junction bases unmatched: 8. The CDR3 is made up of 16 amino acids. The V gene's germline CDR1 is GTSNPN and CDR2 SVGIG (reference sequence). The DNA of the CDR3 is TGTGCCTGGAGTGTACTATTAGCGGGAGCGGACAATGAGCAGTTCTTC. Translated: CAWSVLLAGADNEQFF.

The chain joins TRBV28 to TRBJ1-4, with 8 bases fitting TRBD1. Germline CDR1 MDHEN, CDR2 SYDVKM. The CDR3 has 16 residues. V lost 4 bases and J lost 7; bases outside the gene matches: 11. CDR3 DNA: TGTGCCAGCAGTTCCCTACACCAGGGGGCGCGTGAAAAACTGTTTTTT. The encoded protein is CASSSLHQGAREKLFF.

The chain joins TRBV4-2 to TRBJ2-3; 10 positions agree with TRBD1. The CDR3 sequence is 16 residues long. From germline, CDR1 is LGHNA and CDR2 YNFKEQ. V lost 0 bases and J lost 4; bases outside the gene matches: 4. The CDR3 protein is CASSQDKTGGADTQYF. As DNA, the CDR3 is TGTGCCAGCAGCCAAGATAAGACAGGGGGCGCAGATACGCAGTATTTT.

A remark on this clone: The same CDR3 also results from other DNA sequences found in this sample. The V and J genes are TRBV5-1 and TRBJ2-7; 10 nucleotides align to TRBD2. Germline CDR1 and CDR2: SGHRS and YFSETQ. Trimming removed 0 bases from V and 1 base from J; junction bases left unmatched: 1. The CDR3 has 15 residues. The CDR3: CASSLVAGGSYEQYF. The CDR3 DNA follows: TGCGCCAGCAGCTTGGTAGCGGGGGGATCCTACGAGCAGTACTTC.